One sample yielded the 10 T cell receptor beta chains listed below, sequenced in a study of blood T cell repertoires in COVID-19. The data were produced by immunoSEQ multiplex PCR, yet TCRdb's version contains in-frame clones alone and is incomplete. The sample has about 130,000 clones, about four fifths seen once; the top ten hold less than 20%. What was sequenced was peripheral blood. The receptors originated from a woman aged 45-60 years with acute or convalescent COVID-19.

This sequence joins TRBV11-2 and TRBJ1-5, with 7 bases matching TRBD1. CDR1 and CDR2 from the germline V gene are SGHAT and FQNNGV. J gave up 4 bases and V 1 base, and 1 base lay outside the gene matches. The CDR3 is 14 residues long. The CDR3 nucleotides read TGTGCCAGCAGCTTAGGACAGGGTAATCAGCCCCAGCATTTT. This translates into CASSLGQGNQPQHF.

This chain links TRBV28 with TRBJ1-1; TRBD1 agrees at 8 bases. The V and J ends lost 3 bases and 1 base, in that order; junction bases with no gene match: 4. CDR3 length: 15 amino acids. Germline CDR1 reads MDHEN; CDR2 reads SYDVKM. The CDR3 bases are TGTGCCAGCAGTTTTGGAGGACAGGGGAACACTGAAGCTTTCTTT. Its translation: CASSFGGQGNTEAFF. Complete variable domain (other parts from reference TRBV28 and TRBJ1-1): DVKVTQSSRYLVKRTGEKVFLECVQDMDHENMFWYRQDPGLGLRLIYFSYDVKMKEKGDIPEGYSVSREKKERFSLILESASTNQTSMYLCASSFGGQGNTEAFFGQGTRLTVV.

The DNA for the CDR3 is TGTGCCAGCAGTGAATGGACAGCTACCTACAATGAGCAGTTCTTC. Its protein product is CASSEWTATYNEQFF. This chain uses TRBV25-1 with TRBJ2-1; perhaps TRBD1 as D (6 bases). This CDR3 contains 15 residues. Germline-derived CDR1 and CDR2 are MGHDK and SYGVNS. Trimming removed 1 base at V and 2 bases at J, with 9 bases between. Variable domain in full (rest from reference TRBV25-1 and TRBJ2-1): EADIYQTPRYLVIGTGKKITLECSQTMGHDKMYWYQQDPGMELHLIHYSYGVNSTEKGDLSSESTVSRIRTEHFPLTLESARPSHTSQYLCASSEWTATYNEQFFGPGTRLTVL.

This clone was picked up a small number of times. V is TRBV6-6 and J is TRBJ1-3; 10 nucleotides match TRBD1. This CDR3 comprises 15 residues. Looked up from germline, CDR1 is MNHNY and CDR2 is SVGAGI (reference sequence). After removal of 6 bases from V and 9 bases from J, the junction contained 11 bases not matched to a gene. For the CDR3, the DNA is TGTGCCAGCAGCAACCGGGACAGGGGATCGGGCACCATATATTTT. The encoded protein is CASSNRDRGSGTIYF.

The rearrangement joins TRBV6-5 to TRBJ1-1; maybe TRBD1 (5 bases). The V and J ends lost 5 bases and 8 bases respectively, with 18 bases between them. Germline assignment: CDR1 MNHEY and CDR2 SVGAGI. This CDR3 comprises 14 residues. CDR3 DNA sequence: TGTGCCAGCAGTCAATCAGGGATGGGTTTGGAAGCTTTCTTT. It yields the protein CASSQSGMGLEAFF.

J is TRBJ1-5 and V is TRBV21-1; TRBD1 was called by the table and not checked on the DNA. TRBV21-1 is designated a pseudogene. This CDR3 region has 17 residues. CDR3 sequence (DNA): TGTGCCAGCAGCACCGACCGTTCCACAGGGAACAATCAGCCCCAGCATTTT. Encoded protein: CASSTDRSTGNNQPQHF.

The chain is built from TRBV3-1 (or the pseudogene TRBV3-2) and TRBJ2-7; the match to TRBD2 covers 7 bases. The CDR3 has 17 amino acids. Germline V gives CDR1 LGHDT, CDR2 YNNKEL (reference sequence). J was trimmed by 3 bases and V by 0 bases; bases with no gene match: 11. As DNA, the CDR3 is TGTGCCAGCAGCCAAGAGAGCGGGGATCAAAAACGCTACGAGCAGTACTTC. It encodes CASSQESGDQKRYEQYF.

This clone was detected a few times. V and J are TRBV12-5 and TRBJ2-7; no clear D. Germline assignment: CDR1 LGHNT and CDR2 FRNRAP. This CDR3 spans 15 amino acids. V was trimmed by 2 bases and J by 2 bases, leaving 13 bases between them. CDR3 sequence reads: CASGLTRNIPYEQYF. The CDR3 region has the DNA TGTGCTAGTGGTTTGACCAGAAACATTCCCTACGAGCAGTACTTC.

The rearrangement links TRBV5-4 to TRBJ1-2, with a weak D call TRBD1 (6 bases). Between the trimmed V and J ends, which lost 3 bases and 1 base, there was a span of 13 bases. Germline V CDR1 and CDR2: SGHNT, YYREEE (reference sequence). This CDR3 comprises 15 residues. CDR3 nucleotides: TGTGCCAGCAGCTCCCGGGACACCTTTAACTATGGCTACACCTTC. Protein: CASSSRDTFNYGYTF.

Here the CDR3 reads CASRRLAGFYNEQFF. The CDR3 nucleotides are TGTGCCAGCAGGAGACTAGCGGGGTTTTACAATGAGCAGTTCTTC. The chain employs TRBV2 and TRBJ2-1, with TRBD2 identical over 11 bases. The CDR3 totals 15 residues. Germline V CDR1 and CDR2: SNHLY, FYNNEI. V shed 6 bases and J 4 bases; nucleotides not matched to a gene: 5.